The 22 T cell receptor beta chains below were found in one sample sequenced in a study of response to subunit inactivated influenza vaccine. TCRdb used MiXCR to reprocess the RT-PCR reads, holding one entry per CDR3 protein. Of hundreds of thousands of distinct CDR3 sequences in the sample, 15% to 18% were seen once. The sample here was PBMCs from blood, taken approximately 12 days after vaccination. The receptors derive from a man aged 50-59 years who received an inactivated influenza vaccine.

A few counts support this clonotype. The junction does not match germline at one end; this may be a read error. The chain carries TRBV27 and TRBJ1-6; no reliable D call. Germline V gene sequence: CDR1 MNHEY, CDR2 SMNVEV (reference sequence). The CDR3 is 12 amino acids. The CDR3 nucleotides are TGTGCCAGCAGTTTTCTGAACAGAGAAATGGTATTT. The encoded protein is CASSFLNREMVF.

This clonotype appeared a few times. The V gene is TRBV3-1, the J gene TRBJ2-1; TRBD2 is a possible D gene (7 bases). This CDR3 contains 17 residues. Germline V gives CDR1 LGHDT, CDR2 YNNKEL (reference sequence). V was cut by 4 bases and J by 3 bases, with 19 bases left in between. The CDR3 region has the DNA TGTGCCAGCAGCCCGCCCCGGGCGGGGGCGAACTACAATGAGCAGTTCTTC. Amino acids: CASSPPRAGANYNEQFF.

This clonotype appeared many times. The chain recombines TRBV4-3 with TRBJ2-4; 11 bases line up with TRBD2. V lost 0 bases, J lost 8 bases, and 9 bases stayed unmatched. The CDR3 loop spans 17 amino acids. Germline-derived CDR1 and CDR2 are LGHNA and YSLEER. Here the CDR3 reads CASSQDNKASGRYIQYF. The DNA for the CDR3 is TGCGCCAGCAGCCAAGATAACAAGGCTAGCGGGAGGTACATTCAGTACTTC.

This clonotype was observed a single time. This chain uses TRBV19 with TRBJ2-3; maybe TRBD2 (5 bases). The V gene's germline CDR1 is LNHDA and CDR2 SQIVND (reference sequence). With 1 base removed from V and 5 bases from J, the gap between germline ends came to 7 bases. This CDR3 contains 13 residues. For the CDR3, the DNA is TGTGCCAGTAGTATAGGTGAGGGAGATACGCAGTATTTT. Residues: CASSIGEGDTQYF.

This clonotype was detected only a few times. The J gene is TRBJ2-5, the V gene TRBV7-9; 11 bases are shared with TRBD1. With V trimmed by 5 bases and J by 5 bases, 10 bases remained unmatched. This CDR3 comprises 16 residues. In germline, CDR1 is SEHNR, CDR2 FQNEAQ (reference sequence). CDR3 amino acids: CASSPPGTGGMETQYF. CDR3 coding DNA: TGTGCCAGCAGCCCGCCCGGGACAGGGGGTATGGAGACCCAGTACTTC. Combining the CDR3 with reference TRBV7-9 and TRBJ2-5 gives the whole variable domain DTGVSQNPRHKITKRGQNVTFRCDPISEHNRLYWYRQTLGQGPEFLTYFQNEAQLEKSRLLSDRFSAERPKGSFSTLEIQRTEQGDSAMYLCASSPPGTGGMETQYFGPGTRLLVL.

This sequence joins TRBV27 and TRBJ2-7, with D perhaps TRBD2 (5 bases). This CDR3 region has 16 residues. Between the trimmed V and J ends, which lost 5 bases and 0 bases, there was a span of 17 bases. Germline V lookup: CDR1 MNHEY, CDR2 SMNVEV (reference sequence). The CDR3 reads CASSPSTTRSSYEQYF. In nucleotides, the CDR3 is TGTGCCAGCAGTCCCTCGACTACCAGGAGCTCCTACGAGCAGTACTTC.

This clonotype was observed a handful of times. This chain links TRBV15 with TRBJ2-3; a possible D gene is TRBD1 (6 bases). There are 14 residues in the CDR3. Germline values: CDR1 LNHNV, CDR2 YYDKDF (reference sequence). V was shortened by 4 bases and J by 1 base, with 9 bases between the two germline ends. For the CDR3, the DNA is TGTGCCACCAGCATACGACAGGGCACAGATACGCAGTATTTT. Its protein product is CATSIRQGTDTQYF.

This clonotype appeared a few times. This chain joins TRBV28 and TRBJ2-7; maybe TRBD2 (7 bases). The V gene's germline CDR1 is MDHEN and CDR2 SYDVKM. V lost 6 bases and J lost 3, with 21 bases in between. The CDR3 is 16 amino acids. CDR3 in amino acids: CASSSTGGRTIYEQYF. CDR3 sequence (DNA): TGTGCCAGCAGCTCAACCGGGGGGCGGACGATCTACGAGCAGTACTTC.

The V and J genes are TRBV5-4 and TRBJ2-5; 7 positions agree with TRBD1. The CDR3 covers 14 residues. Germline V CDR1 and CDR2: SGHNT, YYREEE (reference sequence). The V gene end was trimmed by 1 base and the J gene end by 5 bases; junction bases not matched to a gene: 5. The CDR3 DNA reads TGTGCCAGCAGCTTGCGTATAGGGGGCGAGACCCAGTACTTC. Translation gives CASSLRIGGETQYF. The whole variable domain, filled in from reference TRBV5-4 and TRBJ2-5, reads ETGVTQSPTHLIKTRGQQVTLRCSSQSGHNTVSWYQQALGQGPQFIFQYYREEENGRGNFPPRFSGLQFPNYSSELNVNALELDDSALYLCASSLRIGGETQYFGPGTRLLVL.

The gene calls are TRBV5-1 and TRBJ1-4; 9 bases match TRBD1. Per germline, CDR1 SGHRS and CDR2 YFSETQ. V trimming: 3 bases; J trimming: 5 bases; junction bases outside the gene matches: 8. CDR3 length: 16 residues. The CDR3 sequence: CASSSVVGQGNEKLFF. DNA of the CDR3: TGCGCCAGCAGCTCTGTTGTTGGACAGGGGAATGAAAAACTGTTTTTT.

The chain joins TRBV28 to TRBJ2-3; unclear D gene. This CDR3 has 16 amino acids. Trimming pared 7 bases from V and 4 bases from J, leaving 21 bases between. CDR1 MDHEN and CDR2 SYDVKM come from the germline V gene. CDR3 in DNA: TGTGCCAGCATCCGACAAGGACGGTTAAGGGCAGATACGCAGTATTTT. Protein: CASIRQGRLRADTQYF.

Written as DNA, the CDR3 is TGTGCCAGCTCACCCAGGAACCTTGGATATGGCTACACCTTC. Residues: CASSPRNLGYGYTF. This chain links TRBV18 with TRBJ1-2; D is ambiguous. Germline CDR1 and CDR2: KGHSH and LQKENI. V was cut by 3 bases and J by 5 bases, with 13 bases left in between. CDR3 length equals 14 residues.

The gene calls are TRBV20-1 and TRBJ2-7, with 7 bases that match TRBD1. Losses at the gene ends were 2 bases for V and 3 bases for J; bases not matched to a gene: 7. Germline values: CDR1 DFQATT, CDR2 SNEGSKA (reference sequence). This CDR3 region has 14 residues. The CDR3 nucleotides are TGCAGTGCTAGAAGGGTGGCAGGGGGCTACGAGCAGTACTTC. The encoded protein is CSARRVAGGYEQYF.

This clonotype was seen a single time. This chain uses TRBV7-2 with TRBJ1-2, with D perhaps TRBD1 (6 bases). V lost 4 bases to trimming and J lost 5 bases, with 14 bases between them. This CDR3 contains 14 residues. Germline-derived CDR1 and CDR2 are SGHTA and FQGNSA. CDR3 nucleotide sequence: TGTGCCAGCAGCTACGCCGGACAGCCATATGGCTACACCTTC. Protein: CASSYAGQPYGYTF.

The table lists this clonotype with a few counts. The chain recombines TRBV2 with TRBJ2-5, with D possibly being TRBD2 (5 bases). Deletions cut 2 bases from V and 7 bases from J, with 11 bases between. Germline values: CDR1 SNHLY, CDR2 FYNNEI. The CDR3 is made up of 13 amino acids. DNA for the CDR3: TGTGCCAGCAGTGAATCCGGGAAGGCGACCCAGTACTTC. Amino acid sequence: CASSESGKATQYF.

This clonotype has a handful of counts. The rearrangement uses TRBV6-1 and TRBJ2-5; possibly TRBD2 for D (6 bases). CDR1 is MNHNS and CDR2 is SASEGT in the germline V gene. V shed 5 bases and J shed 3 bases, with 13 bases lying between them. This CDR3 comprises 14 residues. The CDR3 region is CASSLGGVEETQYF. Written as DNA, the CDR3 is TGTGCCAGCAGTCTCGGGGGAGTAGAAGAGACCCAGTACTTC.

The J gene is TRBJ1-2, the V gene TRBV7-2; D gene uncertain. The CDR3 loop spans 13 amino acids. V was shortened by 1 base and J by 8 bases, with 11 bases between the two germline ends. Germline V gives CDR1 SGHTA, CDR2 FQGNSA. CDR3 nucleotide sequence: TGTGCCAGCAGCTTAGAACGGGTTGGAGGCTACACCTTC. Translation gives CASSLERVGGYTF.

The genes are TRBV12-3 or TRBV12-4 and TRBJ2-3; D gene uncertain. The CDR3 is 15 residues long. Between the trimmed V and J ends, which lost 1 base and 3 bases, there was a span of 11 bases. The chain's CDR3 is CASSLGSRRTDTQYF. The CDR3 DNA reads as TGTGCCAGCAGTTTAGGAAGCAGAAGGACAGATACGCAGTATTTT.

The chain links TRBV19 to TRBJ1-3; D unclear. Germline CDR1 LNHDA, CDR2 SQIVND (reference sequence). There are 16 residues in the CDR3. Between the trimmed V and J ends, which lost 4 bases and 2 bases, there was a span of 15 bases. The CDR3 here is CASSRRRDSTGNTIYF. Here the CDR3 DNA reads TGTGCCAGTAGTAGACGACGAGATTCTACTGGAAACACCATATATTTT.

This clonotype was seen a handful of times. The chain has TRBV12-3 or TRBV12-4 and TRBJ1-5; D might be TRBD1 (6 bases). The CDR3 totals 15 residues. The germline V and J ends were trimmed by 9 bases and 5 bases, with 20 bases remaining between them. CDR3 sequence (DNA): TGTGCCAGAAACGGGACAAACGGTTGCCATCAGCCCCAGCATTTT. Residues: CARNGTNGCHQPQHF.

This clonotype was seen a handful of times. The junction and the germline gene differ at one end; a read error may be behind it. The chain employs TRBV29-1 and TRBJ2-1; a possible D gene is TRBD2 (6 bases). CDR3 length equals 12 residues. The germline CDR1 and CDR2 sequences are SQVTM and ANQGSEA. The CDR3 DNA sequence: TGTGGAGGGACCAATTCCTACAATGAGCAGTTCTTC. This sequence encodes CGGTNSYNEQFF.

This clonotype was observed a handful of times. The chain couples TRBV14 to TRBJ2-7, with 12 nucleotides matching TRBD1. V was pared by 1 base and J by 3 bases, with 7 bases of the junction left unmatched. Looked up from germline, CDR1 is SGHDN and CDR2 is FVKESK. This CDR3 is built from 17 residues. Here the CDR3 reads CASSQAAGQGADYEQYF. DNA of the CDR3: TGTGCCAGCAGCCAAGCCGCGGGACAGGGGGCCGACTACGAGCAGTACTTC. The variable domain in full, completed from reference TRBV14 and TRBJ2-7, reads EAGVTQFPSHSVIEKGQTVTLRCDPISGHDNLYWYRRVMGKEIKFLLHFVKESKQDESGMPNNRFLAERTGGTYSTLKVQPAELEDSGVYFCASSQAAGQGADYEQYFGPGTRLTVT.